This TCR beta chain was sequenced during a study of beta chain features in type 1 diabetes. Study-wide results and caveats: More deletions and fewer insertions at VDJ junctions were found in patients with type 1 diabetes.

Sequenced material consisted of expressed TCRB transcripts (all of the isolated RNA was reverse transcribed). Sequenced by immunoSEQ multiplex PCR; TCRdb stores in-frame clones only, minus some. The sample has more than 30,000 clones, 55% to 70% seen once. Sorting of CD4+ naive, central memory, regulatory and stem cell-like memory cells was performed via CD45RO/CCR7/CD25/CD127/CD95/CD27. This clone was seen a handful of times. Its antigen is not identified. The TCR sequence derives from a woman aged 30 to 39 in good health. Material for sequencing was Tregs from blood.

The CDR3 loop reads CASRSGQISTDTQYF. The CDR3 bases are TGTGCCAGCAGGTCGGGACAGATTAGCACAGATACGCAGTATTTT. The chain couples TRBV7-9 to TRBJ2-3; 7 nucleotides agree with TRBD1. The CDR3 sequence is 15 residues long. Germline CDR1 reads SEHNR; CDR2 reads FQNEAQ (reference sequence). V shed 6 bases and J 0 bases; nucleotides not matched to a gene: 6. Variable domain in full (rest from reference TRBV7-9 and TRBJ2-3): DTGVSQNPRHKITKRGQNVTFRCDPISEHNRLYWYRQTLGQGPEFLTYFQNEAQLEKSRLLSDRFSAERPKGSFSTLEIQRTEQGDSAMYLCASRSGQISTDTQYFGPGTRLTVL.